This T cell receptor (beta chain) is drawn from a study of CD8 T cells in ankylosing spondylitis. This clonotype was recorded a few times. Its matching antigen is unknown. Quantitative 5'-RACE with molecular barcodes generated TCR beta libraries. TCRdb independently ran MiXCR on the 5' RACE reads; one entry per CDR3 protein. The sample records about 480,000 distinct CDR3 sequences, approximately 17% being singletons. General study findings and limits: From matched ankylosing spondylitis synovial fluid, disease-linked clones were reportedly recovered at significantly enriched levels. Ankylosing spondylitis blood appeared to carry a characteristic TCR beta motif of roughly 8 highly homologous variants.

This CDR3 has 13 residues. Looked up from germline, CDR1 is LGHDT and CDR2 is YNNKEL (reference sequence). V lost 3 bases to trimming and J lost 4 bases; unmatched junction nucleotides: 2. The source of this sequence is a male donor with ankylosing spondylitis. Sample: blood, either unsorted or a sorted T cell fraction (not recorded which). The chain employs TRBV3-1 and TRBJ1-1; 7 positions match TRBD1. As DNA, the CDR3 is TGTGCCAGCAGCCAGACAGGGATCACTGAAGCTTTCTTT. Its protein product is CASSQTGITEAFF.